What follows are 18 T cell receptor beta chains derived from one specimen sequenced in a study of blood T cell repertoires in COVID-19. The table came from immunoSEQ multiplex PCR; TCRdb's copy has only in-frame clones and leaves some out. This sample has about 90,000 clones; 80% to 95% occur once, and the top ten carry approximately 6%. Sequencing input: peripheral blood. The receptors come from a woman aged 55-70 years with active COVID-19.

The gene calls are TRBV7-9 and TRBJ1-2; TRBD1 aligns across 7 bases. This CDR3 has 14 residues. Germline CDR1 SEHNR, CDR2 FQNEAQ (reference sequence). The V segment lost 1 base and the J segment 8 bases; nucleotides outside the gene matches: 7. The CDR3 here is CASSLGTGEEGYTF. The DNA for the CDR3 is TGTGCCAGCAGCTTAGGGACAGGTGAAGAAGGCTACACCTTC.

In this sample, this clone turned up once. The V and J genes are TRBV7-2 and TRBJ2-7; 7 nucleotides line up with TRBD2. After removal of 2 bases from V and 0 bases from J, the junction contained 10 bases not matched to a gene. The germline CDR1 and CDR2 sequences are SGHTA and FQGNSA. The CDR3 sequence is 17 residues long. For the CDR3, the DNA is TGTGCCAGCAGCTTAAAGTGGGAGGGTATTAGCTCCTACGAGCAGTACTTC. It translates to CASSLKWEGISSYEQYF.

The CDR3 sequence: CASSSRLAGGTGELFF. The CDR3 coding sequence is TGTGCCAGCAGCTCCCGACTAGCGGGAGGAACCGGGGAGCTGTTTTTT. The rearrangement joins TRBV7-2 to TRBJ2-2; 13 bases agree with TRBD2. Per the germline V gene, CDR1 is SGHTA and CDR2 is FQGNSA. The CDR3 loop spans 16 amino acids. J was trimmed by 5 bases and V by 4 bases; bases with no gene match: 4. The variable domain in full, with the rest retrieved from reference TRBV7-2 and TRBJ2-2, is GAGVSQSPSNKVTEKGKDVELRCDPISGHTALYWYRQSLGQGLEFLIYFQGNSAPDKSGLPSDRFSAERTGGSVSTLTIQRTQQEDSAVYLCASSSRLAGGTGELFFGEGSRLTVL.

The V gene is TRBV6-5, the J gene TRBJ2-1; 8 bases map to TRBD1. Looked up from germline, CDR1 is MNHEY and CDR2 is SVGAGI. The CDR3 covers 15 residues. J lost 8 bases, V lost 0 bases, and 6 bases had no gene match. The CDR3 loop reads CASSYSQGAPYEQFF. CDR3 nucleotide sequence: TGTGCCAGCAGTTACTCGCAGGGGGCGCCGTATGAGCAGTTCTTC.

In its sample, this clone was seen once. CDR3 nucleotide sequence: TGTGCCAGCAGTGGGCAGCCGAACACTGAAGCTTTCTTT. Amino acid sequence: CASSGQPNTEAFF. V is TRBV16 and J is TRBJ1-1; no clear D. Germline V CDR1 and CDR2: KGHSY, FQNENV. The CDR3 covers 13 residues. V was trimmed by 6 bases and J by 1 base, leaving 9 bases between them. Looking up the rest from reference TRBV16 and TRBJ1-1 gives the full variable domain: GEEVAQTPKHLVRGEGQKAKLYCAPIKGHSYVFWYQQVLKNEFKFLISFQNENVFDETGMPKERFSAKCLPNSPCSLEIQATKLEDSAVYFCASSGQPNTEAFFGQGTRLTVV.

This chain connects TRBV12-3 or TRBV12-4 to TRBJ2-5; D possibly corresponds to TRBD1 (5 bases). The CDR3 runs 12 residues. V lost 6 bases, J lost 2 bases, and 7 bases lay in between. CDR3 loop: CASSDSQETQYF. The CDR3 DNA follows: TGTGCCAGCAGCGACAGTCAAGAGACCCAGTACTTC.

J is TRBJ2-5 and V is TRBV11-3, with 7 bases lining up with TRBD1. This CDR3 comprises 13 residues. Germline CDR1 and CDR2: SGHNT and YENEEA. Unmatched junction bases numbered 1, after V lost 3 bases and J lost 3 bases. DNA for the CDR3: TGTGCCAGCAGCTTCGACAGGGAAGAGACCCAGTACTTC. Amino acid sequence: CASSFDREETQYF.

The chain carries TRBV5-1 and TRBJ1-1, with TRBD1 identical over 9 bases. The CDR3 has 13 residues. Trimming removed 4 bases from V and 3 bases from J; junction bases left unmatched: 1. Germline assignment: CDR1 SGHRS and CDR2 YFSETQ. The CDR3 DNA reads as TGCGCCAGCAGCCGGGACAGGGACACTGAAGCTTTCTTT. This gives the protein CASSRDRDTEAFF.

The chain has TRBV28 and TRBJ2-7, with TRBD2 matching 8 bases. V shed 6 bases, J shed 7 bases, and the junction held 11 bases outside the gene matches. Germline V gene data show CDR1 as MDHEN and CDR2 as SYDVKM. The CDR3 is 14 amino acids. The CDR3 bases are TGTGCCAGCAGCCCCAGCGGGAGAGGAAGTGAGCAGTACTTC. Translation: CASSPSGRGSEQYF.

CDR3: CASSLEGASDQPQHF. CDR3 nucleotide sequence: TGCGCCAGCAGCTTGGAGGGGGCGAGCGATCAGCCCCAGCATTTT. The chain has TRBV5-1 and TRBJ1-5; the match to TRBD1 covers 7 bases. This CDR3 comprises 15 residues. The trim removed 0 bases at V and 5 bases at J, leaving 5 bases unmatched. Germline V gene lookup returns CDR1 SGHRS and CDR2 YFSETQ.

The rearrangement uses TRBV29-1 and TRBJ1-1; possibly TRBD1 for D (5 bases). Germline V gives CDR1 SQVTM, CDR2 ANQGSEA. CDR3 length: 12 residues. V was cut by 5 bases and J by 3 bases, with 10 bases left in between. CDR3: CSVSQGYTEAFF. The CDR3 region has the DNA TGCAGCGTTTCCCAGGGTTACACTGAAGCTTTCTTT. Filled out from reference TRBV29-1 and TRBJ1-1, the complete variable domain reads SAVISQKPSRDICQRGTSLTIQCQVDSQVTMMFWYRQQPGQSLTLIATANQGSEATYESGFVIDKFPISRPNLTFSTLTVSNMSPEDSSIYLCSVSQGYTEAFFGQGTRLTVV.

V and J are TRBV28 and TRBJ1-5; TRBD1 might be the D (5 bases). Trimming removed 1 base from V and 5 bases from J, with 6 bases in between. From germline, CDR1 is MDHEN and CDR2 SYDVKM. The CDR3 length is 13 residues. CDR3 in DNA: TGTGCCAGCAGTTTATCCAGGGATCAGCCCCAGCATTTT. Translated: CASSLSRDQPQHF.

The chain employs TRBV28 and TRBJ1-6; D uncertain. The CDR3 totals 16 residues. CDR1 and CDR2 from the germline V gene are MDHEN and SYDVKM. V was clipped by 5 bases and J by 0 bases, with 11 bases between them. The CDR3 loop is CASSHSRSSYNSPLHF. CDR3 coding DNA: TGTGCCAGCAGTCACAGCAGAAGCTCCTATAATTCACCCCTCCACTTT.

The V gene is TRBV7-2, the J gene TRBJ2-7; 9 bases are a match to TRBD2. CDR1 and CDR2 (germline): SGHTA, FQGNSA. Trimming cost V 5 bases and J 7 bases; bases outside gene matches: 9. The CDR3 totals 14 residues. The CDR3 nucleotides read TGTGCCAGCAGCCCGCGGGAGGGGGCGGGGGAGCAGTACTTC. Translating gives CASSPREGAGEQYF. The variable domain in full, completed from reference TRBV7-2 and TRBJ2-7, reads GAGVSQSPSNKVTEKGKDVELRCDPISGHTALYWYRQSLGQGLEFLIYFQGNSAPDKSGLPSDRFSAERTGGSVSTLTIQRTQQEDSAVYLCASSPREGAGEQYFGPGTRLTVT.

The chain recombines TRBV28 with TRBJ1-1; 7 bases agree with TRBD1. CDR3 length: 12 residues. V gave up 10 bases and J gave up 9 bases; unmatched junction bases: 11. The germline V gene has CDR1 MDHEN and CDR2 SYDVKM. Here the CDR3 DNA reads TGTGCCATTTCCGGGACAGATTTTAAAGCTTTCTTT. Translating gives CAISGTDFKAFF.

This clone was detected only once. Here the CDR3 DNA reads TGTGCCAGCATCCTTGACAGGGCTGATAATTCACCCCTCCACTTT. This sequence encodes CASILDRADNSPLHF. The V and J genes are TRBV2 and TRBJ1-6; 7 bases are a match to TRBD1. CDR3 size: 15 residues. V dropped 7 bases and J dropped 5; count of bases not matched to a gene: 8. Looked up from germline, CDR1 is SNHLY and CDR2 is FYNNEI.

The J gene is TRBJ2-7, the V gene TRBV12-3 or TRBV12-4; D is ambiguous. Trimming removed 3 bases from V and 4 bases from J, with 7 bases in between. The CDR3 contains 12 residues. DNA for the CDR3: TGTGCCAGCAGTTTCCTAGGATACGAGCAGTACTTC. Its translation: CASSFLGYEQYF.

The chain carries TRBV4-2 and TRBJ2-1; 8 positions agree with TRBD2. The germline V gene encodes CDR1 LGHNA and CDR2 YNFKEQ. V shed 4 bases, J shed 7 bases, and the junction held 9 bases outside the gene matches. The CDR3 extends over 15 amino acids. CDR3 protein: CASSLLAVGRNEQFF. The CDR3 DNA is TGTGCCAGCAGCCTACTAGCGGTTGGCCGAAATGAGCAGTTCTTC.